Listed below are T cell receptor beta chains from one sample, sequenced in a study of metastatic and nonmetastatic thyroid tumors. From the PCR reads, TCRdb re-called clones with MiXCR. The sample yields tens of thousands of clones, around 33% seen once. The sample comprised tumor tissue. All receptors come from a female donor with papillary thyroid cancer or a benign thyroid nodule (not recorded which). Some clones in this sample may be carry-over from other donors' samples. Each CDR3 is given with its conserved first and last residue. A D gene is named only where the DNA matches it firmly. Part of the rows lack a size; the others show once, few, many or a class for expanded clones.

clone_size: -; v_call: TRBV4-1; d_call: TRBD1; j_call: TRBJ1-2; cdr3_aa: CASSQGTGTGYTF
clone_size: -; v_call: TRBV20-1; d_call: -; j_call: TRBJ2-7; cdr3_aa: CSARDPRSSYEQYF
clone_size: -; v_call: TRBV5-1; d_call: TRBD2; j_call: TRBJ2-1; cdr3_aa: CASSLIAGGGYNEQFF
clone_size: -; v_call: TRBV11-3; d_call: -; j_call: TRBJ2-6; cdr3_aa: CASSLGFSGANVLTF
clone_size: few; v_call: TRBV6-1; d_call: -; j_call: TRBJ2-7; cdr3_aa: CASRAGPDSYEQYF
clone_size: few; v_call: TRBV27; d_call: -; j_call: TRBJ2-3; cdr3_aa: CASSSGGANTQYF
clone_size: few; v_call: TRBV6-1; d_call: -; j_call: TRBJ2-2; cdr3_aa: CASSGTANTGELFF
clone_size: -; v_call: TRBV6-1; d_call: TRBD1; j_call: TRBJ1-2; cdr3_aa: CATKVPGGSGGYTF
clone_size: few; v_call: TRBV28; d_call: TRBD1; j_call: TRBJ1-1; cdr3_aa: CASSLSQGGRTGRTEAFF
clone_size: -; v_call: TRBV6-2/TRBV6-3; d_call: -; j_call: TRBJ2-5; cdr3_aa: CASSPSNQETQYF